Below, 24 T cell receptor beta chains from the same sample are listed, as sequenced in a study of T cell repertoires in cytomegalovirus infection. Using its own MiXCR run on the reads, TCRdb lists one record per CDR3 protein. Of approximately 490,000 distinct CDR3 sequences in the sample, 10% to 12% are singletons; the top ten hold roughly 10%. The material sequenced was PBMCs. All receptors come from a human donor in good health (CMV status not recorded). Some clones in this sample may be carry-over from other donors' samples.

The chain is built from TRBV7-9 and TRBJ2-1; TRBD2 agrees at 8 bases. Germline V lookup: CDR1 SEHNR, CDR2 FQNEAQ (reference sequence). The CDR3 is made up of 16 amino acids. V was clipped by 5 bases and J by 2 bases; unmatched bases: 8. CDR3 in DNA: TGTGCCAGCAGCCCTCGAAGCGGGAGAACCTACAATGAGCAGTTCTTC. The encoded protein is CASSPRSGRTYNEQFF.

This clonotype was recorded many times. The chain carries TRBV5-5 and TRBJ2-1; 10 nucleotides agree with TRBD2. V lost 4 bases to trimming and J lost 9 bases; unmatched junction nucleotides: 13. The germline CDR1 and CDR2 sequences are SGHKS and YYEKEE (reference sequence). The CDR3 consists of 16 residues. CDR3 in amino acids: CASSAQGASGSVEQFF. DNA of the CDR3: TGTGCCAGCAGCGCCCAAGGGGCTAGCGGGAGTGTTGAGCAGTTCTTC.

This clonotype was recorded at least ten times. The rearrangement joins TRBV5-1 to TRBJ2-5, with 7 bases that match TRBD1. Germline CDR1 SGHRS, CDR2 YFSETQ. This CDR3 is 15 amino acids long. V dropped 3 bases and J dropped 1; count of bases not matched to a gene: 6. The CDR3 DNA reads as TGCGCCAGCAGCTCTGACAGGGTGGGCCAAGAGACCCAGTACTTC. As protein: CASSSDRVGQETQYF.

This clonotype was seen ten or more times. The rearrangement joins TRBV27 to TRBJ2-7; D possibly uses TRBD1 or TRBD2 (5 bases each). The CDR3 consists of 14 residues. Trimming took off 3 bases at V and 0 bases at J, with 9 bases between the two ends. The germline V gene has CDR1 MNHEY and CDR2 SMNVEV (reference sequence). The CDR3 loop reads CASSFEGPSYEQYF. CDR3 DNA: TGTGCCAGCAGTTTCGAGGGGCCCTCCTACGAGCAGTACTTC.

This clonotype came up a few times. V and J are TRBV18 and TRBJ2-1, with TRBD1 matching 9 bases. Germline CDR1 is KGHSH and CDR2 is LQKENI. The CDR3 consists of 14 residues. With V trimmed by 5 bases and J by 4 bases, 3 bases remained unmatched. The CDR3 reads CASSEDRGYNEQFF. The CDR3 region has the DNA TGTGCCAGCTCAGAAGACAGGGGGTACAATGAGCAGTTCTTC.

The genes are TRBV20-1 and TRBJ2-3, with 8 bases lining up with TRBD1. This CDR3 is 13 amino acids long. Germline CDR1 reads DFQATT; CDR2 reads SNEGSKA (reference sequence). Here the CDR3 DNA reads TGCAATGCCGCGCAGGGGGCGGGAGATACGCAGTATTTT. Translating gives CNAAQGAGDTQYF.

This clonotype was observed at least ten times. The rearrangement uses TRBV7-3 and TRBJ1-1; D possibly corresponds to TRBD1 (5 bases). The CDR3 totals 15 residues. CDR1 is SGHTA and CDR2 is FQGTGA in the germline V gene. V gave up 2 bases and J gave up 2 bases, with 12 bases separating them. In DNA, the CDR3 is TGTGCCAGCAGCTTACGTGGGGGAGGAAACACTGAAGCTTTCTTT. Protein: CASSLRGGGNTEAFF.

This clonotype was detected ten times or more. The CDR3 nucleotides read TGTGCCAGCAGTTTAGGAAGACGGGATCAGCCCCAGCATTTT. It is translated as CASSLGRRDQPQHF. The genes are TRBV12-3 or TRBV12-4 and TRBJ1-5; D is unresolved. The length of the CDR3 is 14 residues. Trimming shortened V by 1 base and J by 5 bases, and 9 bases separated the two germline ends.

This clonotype was recorded at least ten times. The V call is TRBV12-5, the J call TRBJ1-1; D gene unclear. This CDR3 is built from 13 residues. Germline-derived CDR1 and CDR2 are LGHNT and FRNRAP. V lost 6 bases and J 0 bases, leaving 8 bases between the germline ends. This chain's CDR3 is CASGLSLNTEAFF. The CDR3 DNA is TGTGCTAGTGGACTCAGCCTGAACACTGAAGCTTTCTTT.

This clonotype appeared many times. The chain joins TRBV19 to TRBJ2-2; D gene uncertain. The CDR3 spans 14 residues. Germline loops: CDR1 LNHDA, CDR2 SQIVND (reference sequence). V shed 4 bases and J shed 4 bases, with 10 bases lying between them. DNA for the CDR3: TGTGCCAGTAGTACCGATCACAGCACCGGGGAGCTGTTTTTT. Protein: CASSTDHSTGELFF.

This clonotype was observed many times. The V and J genes are TRBV6-1 and TRBJ1-3; no clear D gene. CDR1 is MNHNS, CDR2 SASEGT, per germline. Trimming removed 3 bases from V and 16 bases from J, with 10 bases in between. The CDR3 runs to 10 residues. The CDR3 sequence is CASSEGPVYF. The CDR3 DNA reads TGTGCCAGCAGTGAGGGCCCTGTGTATTTT.

The sample holds a few counts of this clonotype. The rearrangement links TRBV28 to TRBJ2-7; 11 positions agree with TRBD2. Germline trimming cut 5 bases from V and 5 bases from J; bases unmatched to any gene: 5. Germline V lookup: CDR1 MDHEN, CDR2 SYDVKM. The CDR3 spans 14 residues. The CDR3 spells CASSPGLAENEQYF. In nucleotides, the CDR3 is TGTGCCAGCAGTCCGGGACTAGCGGAGAACGAGCAGTACTTC.

This clonotype was detected many times. This sequence joins TRBV10-3 and TRBJ1-1; the match to TRBD1 covers 7 bases. V dropped 6 bases and J dropped 4; count of bases not matched to a gene: 8. The CDR3 totals 14 residues. In germline, CDR1 is ENHRY, CDR2 SYGVKD. CDR3 nucleotides: TGTGCCATCAGCCTCGACAGGGCCAGCACTGAAGCTTTCTTT. As protein: CAISLDRASTEAFF.

This clonotype was detected only a few times. For the CDR3, the DNA is TGCGCCAGCAGCGCGGGACAGGGGGCCTCTTACGAGCAGTACTTC. Amino acids: CASSAGQGASYEQYF. The V gene is TRBV5-1, the J gene TRBJ2-7; TRBD1 aligns across 12 bases. The CDR3 covers 15 residues. CDR1 and CDR2 from the germline V gene are SGHRS and YFSETQ. J gave up 4 bases and V 4 bases, and 6 bases lay outside the gene matches.

Many counts were recorded for this clonotype. This chain's CDR3 is CASSILGAGQPQHF. DNA for the CDR3: TGTGCCAGTAGTATCTTGGGGGCAGGTCAGCCCCAGCATTTT. The chain combines TRBV19 with TRBJ1-5; possible D gene TRBD1, 6 bases. The CDR3 is 14 residues long. V was clipped by 3 bases and J by 6 bases, with 12 bases between them. Germline CDR1 reads LNHDA; CDR2 reads SQIVND (reference sequence).

This clonotype was seen at least ten times. The rearrangement joins TRBV4-2 to TRBJ2-1, with a possible D match to TRBD2 (5 bases). CDR1 LGHNA and CDR2 YNFKEQ come from the germline V gene. The ends were cut back, 8 bases at V and 5 bases at J, with 19 bases in the middle. The CDR3 is made up of 15 amino acids. DNA of the CDR3: TGTGCCAGCGGGCTACAACTAGGTGGACACAATGAGCAGTTCTTC. This gives the protein CASGLQLGGHNEQFF.

This clonotype was recorded many times. The V call is TRBV11-2, the J call TRBJ2-1; D gene uncertain. There are 16 residues in the CDR3. From germline, CDR1 is SGHAT and CDR2 FQNNGV. Trimming shortened V by 1 base and J by 3 bases, and 13 bases separated the two germline ends. CDR3 DNA: TGTGCCAGCAGCTTAGGTGGGCAGACGAGCTACAATGAGCAGTTCTTC. This encodes CASSLGGQTSYNEQFF.

Ten or more counts support this clonotype. The genes are TRBV11-2 and TRBJ1-2, with no clear D. This CDR3 has 13 residues. The germline V gene encodes CDR1 SGHAT and CDR2 FQNNGV. Between the trimmed V and J ends, which lost 2 bases and 4 bases, there was a span of 8 bases. The CDR3, as DNA: TGTGCCAGCAGCTTAATGGCGATCTATGGCTACACCTTC. Its translation is CASSLMAIYGYTF.

This clonotype was picked up many times. The chain is built from TRBV5-6 and TRBJ1-5; D may be TRBD1 (6 bases). The V and J ends lost 5 bases and 1 base respectively, with 10 bases between them. Germline V gene lookup returns CDR1 SGHDT and CDR2 YYEEEE. The CDR3 covers 14 residues. The CDR3 sequence: CASRSRGSNQPQHF. The CDR3 DNA reads as TGTGCCAGCAGATCCAGGGGAAGCAATCAGCCCCAGCATTTT.

This chain uses TRBV20-1 with TRBJ2-2; 9 positions agree with TRBD2. V shed 3 bases and J 7 bases; nucleotides not matched to a gene: 6. The CDR3 sequence is 14 residues long. CDR1 and CDR2 (germline): DFQATT, SNEGSKA (reference sequence). CDR3 DNA sequence: TGCAGTGCTAGGGTTAGCGGGAGCGACGGGGAGCTGTTTTTT. Translation: CSARVSGSDGELFF.

This clonotype was seen a handful of times. The chain recombines TRBV29-1 with TRBJ1-1, with D perhaps matching TRBD1 (6 bases). Trimming removed 4 bases from V and 3 bases from J, with 12 bases in between. The CDR3 covers 13 residues. Germline-derived CDR1 and CDR2 are SQVTM and ANQGSEA. The CDR3: CSVGTGFDTEAFF. The CDR3 DNA follows: TGCAGCGTTGGTACAGGGTTCGACACTGAAGCTTTCTTT.

This clonotype was observed at least ten times. In DNA form, the CDR3 reads TGTGCCAGCAGCTTTAATCTAGAGCAGTTCTTC. Translating gives CASSFNLEQFF. This chain uses TRBV7-9 with TRBJ2-1; D call uncertain. Trimming took off 3 bases at V and 10 bases at J, with 7 bases between the two ends. Per the germline V gene, CDR1 is SEHNR and CDR2 is FQNEAQ (reference sequence). This CDR3 has 11 residues.

This clonotype was observed at least ten times. This chain connects TRBV19 to TRBJ1-3; a weak D match, TRBD1 (6 bases). Trimming removed 6 bases from V and 2 bases from J, with 14 bases in between. The germline V gene encodes CDR1 LNHDA and CDR2 SQIVND (reference sequence). The CDR3 spans 15 residues. In DNA form, the CDR3 reads TGTGCCAGTAGGGAGACAGGCGGACCTGGAAACACCATATATTTT. Its translation is CASRETGGPGNTIYF.

This clonotype has at least ten counts. The chain employs TRBV27 and TRBJ1-5; possibly TRBD1 for D (6 bases). The CDR3 covers 15 residues. The V gene lost 3 bases and the J gene lost 1 base, with 10 bases spanning the gap. Germline-derived CDR1 and CDR2 are MNHEY and SMNVEV (reference sequence). Here the CDR3 DNA reads TGTGCCAGCAGTTTGAACAGGGCGAGCAATCAGCCCCAGCATTTT. Protein product: CASSLNRASNQPQHF.